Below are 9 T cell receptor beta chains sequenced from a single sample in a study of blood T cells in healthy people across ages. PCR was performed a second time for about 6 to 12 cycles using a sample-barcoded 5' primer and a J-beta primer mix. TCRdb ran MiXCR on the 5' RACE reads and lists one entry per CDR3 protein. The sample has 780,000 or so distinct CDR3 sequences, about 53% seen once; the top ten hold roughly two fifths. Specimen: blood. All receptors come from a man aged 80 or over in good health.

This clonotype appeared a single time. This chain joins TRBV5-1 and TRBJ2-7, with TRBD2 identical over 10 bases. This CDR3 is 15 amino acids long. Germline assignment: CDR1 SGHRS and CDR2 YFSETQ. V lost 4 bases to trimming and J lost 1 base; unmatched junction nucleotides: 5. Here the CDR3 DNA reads TGCGCCAGCAGCCCTACTAGCGGGGAATCCTACGAGCAGTACTTC. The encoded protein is CASSPTSGESYEQYF.

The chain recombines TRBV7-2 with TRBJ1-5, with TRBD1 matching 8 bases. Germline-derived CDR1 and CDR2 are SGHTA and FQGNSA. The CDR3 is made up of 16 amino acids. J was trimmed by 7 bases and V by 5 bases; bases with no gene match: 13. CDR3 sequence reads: CASSPSGTGVRQPQHF. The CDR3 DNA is TGTGCCAGCAGCCCTAGTGGGACAGGTGTTCGACAGCCCCAGCATTTT.

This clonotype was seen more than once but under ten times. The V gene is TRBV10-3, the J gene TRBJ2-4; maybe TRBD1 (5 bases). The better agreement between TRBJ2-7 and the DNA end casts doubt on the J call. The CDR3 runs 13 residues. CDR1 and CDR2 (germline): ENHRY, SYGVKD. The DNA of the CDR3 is TGTGCCATAGGCATTCAGGGTTGGGACGAGCAGTACTTC. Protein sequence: CAIGIQGWDEQYF.

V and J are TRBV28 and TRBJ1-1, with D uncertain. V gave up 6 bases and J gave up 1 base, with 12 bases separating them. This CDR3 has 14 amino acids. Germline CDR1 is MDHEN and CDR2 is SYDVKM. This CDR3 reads CASSLGPRNTEAFF. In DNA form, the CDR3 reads TGTGCCAGCAGCCTAGGACCTCGGAACACTGAAGCTTTCTTT.

The CDR3, as DNA: TGCAGTGCTAGAGAAAACAGGGGACTGAGCTCCTACAATGAGCAGTACTTC. It is translated as CSARENRGLSSYNEQYF. V and J are TRBV20-1 and TRBJ2-1; D might be TRBD1 (7 bases). The J call could be wrong; TRBJ2-7 is a better fit for the DNA end. Per germline, CDR1 DFQATT and CDR2 SNEGSKA (reference sequence). This CDR3 region has 17 residues.

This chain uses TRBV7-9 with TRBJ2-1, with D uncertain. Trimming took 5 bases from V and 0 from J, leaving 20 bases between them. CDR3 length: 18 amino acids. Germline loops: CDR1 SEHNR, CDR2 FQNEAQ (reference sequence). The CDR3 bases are TGTGCCAGCAGCCCATGGCTGGGCGCGTCAAGCTCCTACAATGAGCAGTTCTTC. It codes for CASSPWLGASSSYNEQFF.

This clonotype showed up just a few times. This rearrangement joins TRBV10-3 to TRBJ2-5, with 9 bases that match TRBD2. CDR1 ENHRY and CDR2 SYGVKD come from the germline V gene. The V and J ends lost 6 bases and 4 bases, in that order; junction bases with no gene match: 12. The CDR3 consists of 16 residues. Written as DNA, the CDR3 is TGTGCCATCAGCCAACCAGCGGGAGGAGGCCGAGAGACCCAGTACTTC. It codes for CAISQPAGGGRETQYF.

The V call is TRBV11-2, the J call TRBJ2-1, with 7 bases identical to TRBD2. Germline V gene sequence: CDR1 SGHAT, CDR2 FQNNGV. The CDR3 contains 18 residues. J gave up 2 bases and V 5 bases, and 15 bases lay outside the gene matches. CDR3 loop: CASSTISGKVVTYNEQFF. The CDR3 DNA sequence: TGTGCCAGCAGCACCATAAGCGGGAAGGTGGTCACCTACAATGAGCAGTTCTTC.

CDR3 protein: CASSYRLAGAYEQYF. In nucleotides, the CDR3 is TGTGCCAGCAGTTACCGACTAGCGGGAGCCTACGAGCAGTACTTC. V and J are TRBV6-5 and TRBJ2-7; 12 bases fit TRBD2. CDR3 size: 15 residues. Germline CDR1 MNHEY, CDR2 SVGAGI. V lost 2 bases to trimming and J lost 2 bases; unmatched junction nucleotides: 1.